The 10 T cell receptor beta chains in this list originate from one sample, sequenced in a study of cytomegalovirus exposure and HLA in healthy donors. Primers included in the PCR were 60 Vbeta and 13 Jbeta primers. Clones were read by immunoSEQ multiplex PCR, and TCRdb kept only the in-frame ones, dropping some. The repertoire includes about 160,000 clones, 55% to 80% of them detected once, and roughly 7% sits in the top ten. The sequenced sample was PBMCs. Source of these receptors: a woman aged 60-70 years in good health and CMV-seropositive.

This sequence joins TRBV19 and TRBJ1-2, with a tentative D call TRBD1 (6 bases). CDR3 length: 12 residues. Germline CDR1 reads LNHDA; CDR2 reads SQIVND (reference sequence). Trimming pared 8 bases from V and 4 bases from J, leaving 11 bases between. CDR3 coding DNA: TGTGCCAGTGGGGACATTGTCTATGGCTACACCTTC. Amino acids: CASGDIVYGYTF.

In its sample, this clone was seen a few times. This specimen includes other DNA sequences encoding the same CDR3. The genes are TRBV28 and TRBJ2-2, with 9 bases fitting TRBD1. Germline-derived CDR1 and CDR2 are MDHEN and SYDVKM. Trimming took 4 bases from V and 6 from J; bases not matched to a gene: 6. The CDR3 covers 15 residues. CDR3 protein: CASSSGQGDPGELFF. The CDR3 DNA is TGTGCCAGCAGTTCGGGACAGGGAGATCCCGGGGAGCTGTTTTTT.

The V gene is TRBV11-2, the J gene TRBJ2-3; 8 nucleotides line up with TRBD2. The germline gives CDR1 SGHAT, CDR2 FQNNGV. The ends lost 2 bases at V and 5 bases at J; junction bases unmatched: 3. CDR3 length equals 14 residues. The CDR3 DNA reads as TGTGCCAGCAGCTTAACAGCGGGGGTAGATACGCAGTATTTT. This encodes CASSLTAGVDTQYF.

In regard to this clone: One end of the junction does not line up with germline, which may come from a read error. V usage is TRBV7-3 and J usage is TRBJ2-1, with D possibly TRBD1 on 5 matching bases. The CDR3 spans 15 residues. Germline CDR1 and CDR2: SGHTA and FQGTGA. The CDR3 sequence is CASSSSGRPYNEQFF. The CDR3, as DNA: TGTGCCAGCAGCTCCTCAGGGCGCCCGTACAATGAGCAATTCTTC.

The rearrangement uses TRBV5-1 and TRBJ2-3; 9 bases align to TRBD2. Germline V CDR1 and CDR2: SGHRS, YFSETQ. The CDR3 covers 16 residues. V trimming: 1 base; J trimming: 0 bases; junction bases outside the gene matches: 3. The CDR3 sequence is CASSLLTSGSTDTQYF. CDR3 nucleotides: TGCGCCAGCAGCTTGTTAACTAGCGGGAGCACAGATACGCAGTATTTT.

This clone was observed a few times. The chain is built from TRBV7-6 and TRBJ1-5, with TRBD1 matching 8 bases. The CDR3 extends over 16 amino acids. In germline, CDR1 is SGHVS, CDR2 FNYEAQ. The trim removed 5 bases at V and 0 bases at J, leaving 6 bases unmatched. Here the CDR3 DNA reads TGTGCCAGCAGCCCCGAGGACAGGGTTAGCAATCAGCCCCAGCATTTT. This sequence encodes CASSPEDRVSNQPQHF.

This clone occurred a few times. The chain employs TRBV30 and TRBJ1-1; 7 bases align to TRBD1. Germline values: CDR1 GTSNPN, CDR2 SVGIG (reference sequence). V dropped 1 base and J dropped 4; count of bases not matched to a gene: 6. CDR3 length equals 14 residues. The CDR3 sequence: CAWSAGGSATEAFF. In nucleotides, the CDR3 is TGTGCCTGGAGTGCAGGGGGGTCCGCCACTGAAGCTTTCTTT.

V usage is TRBV10-3 and J usage is TRBJ1-1; TRBD1 aligns across 10 bases. The V gene's germline CDR1 is ENHRY and CDR2 SYGVKD. The length of the CDR3 is 12 residues. V dropped 7 bases and J dropped 8; count of bases not matched to a gene: 4. The CDR3 coding sequence is TGTGCCATCAAAGGGACAGGGGACGAAGCTTTCTTT. This sequence encodes CAIKGTGDEAFF.

The chain uses TRBV29-1 and TRBJ1-3; the match to TRBD1 covers 8 bases. V lost 6 bases and J lost 0; bases outside the gene matches: 4. This CDR3 comprises 14 residues. Germline V gives CDR1 SQVTM, CDR2 ANQGSEA. This CDR3 is CSVVTGGSGNTIYF. The CDR3 DNA reads TGCAGCGTGGTAACAGGGGGCTCTGGAAACACCATATATTTT.

V usage is TRBV6-6 and J usage is TRBJ2-1, with 10 bases that match TRBD2. CDR3 size: 16 residues. The germline V gene encodes CDR1 MNHNY and CDR2 SVGAGI (reference sequence). The trim removed 4 bases at V and 8 bases at J, leaving 11 bases unmatched. The chain's CDR3 is CASSFQQREGLYEQFF. CDR3 DNA sequence: TGTGCCAGCAGTTTTCAACAGCGGGAGGGCCTATATGAGCAGTTCTTC.